The sequence of this T cell receptor (beta chain) was determined in a study of beta chain features in type 1 diabetes. Study-level findings and limits: Shorter TCRB CDR3s, moderately but significantly so, marked every one of the four CD4+ subsets in Type 1 diabetes patients. Healthy donors had naive, central memory and Treg TCRB repertoires that appeared less similar than those seen among patients.

This clone was seen a few times. Its antigen is currently unknown. cDNA synthesis used the whole RNA isolate, giving expressed TCRB sequences. Method: immunoSEQ multiplex PCR; TCRdb's copy keeps in-frame clones and lacks some. The repertoire holds more than 250,000 clones, with around 21% as singletons. The CDR3 is made up of 12 amino acids. The V gene's germline CDR1 is SQVTM and CDR2 ANQGSEA. Trimming took off 6 bases at V and 8 bases at J, with 13 bases between the two ends. The chain has TRBV29-1 and TRBJ1-4; TRBD1 is a possible D gene (6 bases). This clonotype was obtained from a woman between 40 and 50 years old with type 1 diabetes. The sample was naive CD4+ T cells from blood. The CDR3 here is CSVGSTGEKLFF. CDR3 bases: TGCAGCGTCGGATCAACAGGGGAAAAACTGTTTTTT. Variable domain in full (rest from reference TRBV29-1 and TRBJ1-4): SAVISQKPSRDICQRGTSLTIQCQVDSQVTMMFWYRQQPGQSLTLIATANQGSEATYESGFVIDKFPISRPNLTFSTLTVSNMSPEDSSIYLCSVGSTGEKLFFGSGTQLSVL.